This T cell receptor beta chain was identified during a study of control samples from healthy donors and cancer patients. This table comes from immunoSEQ multiplex PCR, and its TCRdb copy is limited to in-frame clones, with some not included. The sample lists approximately 210,000 clones; 91% were seen once. Germline V gene data show CDR1 as SGHAT and CDR2 as FQDESV (reference sequence). There are 15 residues in the CDR3. With V trimmed by 4 bases and J by 0 bases, 2 bases remained unmatched. Sequencing input: blood. The chain carries TRBV11-1 and TRBJ2-1; 8 bases fit TRBD1. This receptor was taken from a young man in good health. The CDR3 sequence is CASSWTGSSYNEQFF. The CDR3 DNA reads TGTGCCAGCAGCTGGACAGGGAGCTCCTACAATGAGCAGTTCTTC.